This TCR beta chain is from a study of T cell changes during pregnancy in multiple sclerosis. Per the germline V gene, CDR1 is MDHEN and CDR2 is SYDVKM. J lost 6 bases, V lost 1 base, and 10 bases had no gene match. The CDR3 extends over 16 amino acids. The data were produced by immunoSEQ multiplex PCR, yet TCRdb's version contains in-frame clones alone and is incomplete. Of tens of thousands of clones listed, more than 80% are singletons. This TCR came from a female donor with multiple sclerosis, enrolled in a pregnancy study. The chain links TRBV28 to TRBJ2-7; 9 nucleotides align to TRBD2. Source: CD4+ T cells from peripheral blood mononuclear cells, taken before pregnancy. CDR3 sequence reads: CASSLFVAGASGEQYF. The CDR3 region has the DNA TGTGCCAGCAGTTTATTTGTAGCGGGAGCAAGCGGCGAGCAGTACTTC.